Described below is a single T cell receptor (beta chain) sequence and its context. The specificity of this receptor is unknown. No base quality values were provided; no much bigger clone lies one nucleotide off. CDR3 length: 14 amino acids, cysteine to phenylalanine. Only CDR3 DNA remains: 42 bases, in frame from the first base. Per the germline V gene (reference sequence), MNHEY is the CDR1 and SMNVEV is the CDR2. Trimming takes 6 bases off V and 6 bases off J; junction bases not matched to a gene: 7. This record belongs to a study of Tregs in tolerant kidney transplant recipients (dated by TCRdb to the late 2010s). For context, the study as a whole: Before combined kidney and bone marrow transplantation, this study identified donor-specific regulatory T cells using TCRbeta sequencing and then followed those same cells after transplant. TCRbeta repertoire sequencing was used in a few healthy controls to compare several ways of expanding Tregs specific for an allogeneic donor.

The research as a whole found: Biological reproducibility was not directly addressed, though technical replication error appeared minimal. Because the study included only a small number of patients, the results must be confirmed in larger populations and under other immunosuppression protocols. The most biologically relevant and donor-specific TCRbeta repertoire appeared to be identified by expanding Tregs with activated donor B cells.

For TCRbeta CDR3 sequencing, genomic DNA from the sorted cells was extracted using the QIAGEN DNeasy Blood and Tissue Kit. Through immunoSEQ, high-throughput TCRbeta CDR3 sequencing was done commercially, including PCR amplification with internal controls and bias correction. Per the original workflow: Unique productive TCRbeta sequences were defined by CDR3 nucleotide sequence where primers matched, and otherwise by CDR3 amino acid sequence together with Vbeta and Jbeta genes. To correct for sorting error, sequences found in more than one sorted population at a frequency ratio of 2:1 or less were discarded, and the remaining shared sequences were assigned to the population with the higher frequency. A sequence was defined as donor-reactive if the sequence was expanded at least 5-fold in CFSE-low cells compared with unstimulated cells and had a frequency of at least 0.01% in CFSE-low cells. Repertoire divergence was quantified by Jensen-Shannon divergence calculated from the top 100 TCRbeta sequences ranked by frequency. For any sample with multiple sequencing runs, sorting error was corrected in each run separately before the runs were pooled. In its TCRdb copy, this immuneACCESS table keeps in-frame sequences only and misses some clones. Where compared with another copy, unresolved V genes explain less than half of these, and the others have no known cause. Clone size and the V and J calls come from that table; the DNA yielded D and trimming. This sample is represented by some 68,000 clones; 80% to 85% of them were singletons. About 4% of the sample comes from the top ten.

Unstimulated Tregs (CD4+CD25+CD127-), CD4+ non-Tregs (CD4+CD25-), CD4 and CD8 cells were FACS-sorted from thawed PBMCs. Blood from healthy controls was obtained either from healthy volunteers or as purchased buffy coats. Healthy control blood was processed to PBMCs by Ficoll density gradient and cryopreserved, and patient PBMCs were collected before and after transplant. Sequenced: CD4+ T cells from blood. This receptor was obtained from a human donor in good health. The rearranged chain carries TRBV27 and TRBJ1-4; 7 middle bases align to TRBD1. The CDR3 amino acid sequence is: CASRPDGTDEKLFF. The base sequence is TGTGCCAGCAGGCCAGACGGGACAGATGAAAAACTGTTTTTT.